These T cell receptor beta chains were read from a single sample in a study of T cells in Graves' hyperthyroidism and ophthalmopathy. TCRdb reprocessed the multiplex PCR reads with MiXCR, giving one entry per CDR3 protein. This table holds 250,000 to 300,000 distinct CDR3 sequences, approximately 15% found once. The sequenced sample consisted of blood. The receptors originated from a woman between 40 and 55 years old with Graves' hyperthyroidism that later progressed to Graves' ophthalmopathy. Both conserved end residues are part of each CDR3. D genes are given only for firm matches. Only part of the rows carry a size: once, few, many, or a class if the clone is expanded.

many	14	.	TRBV27	TRBJ2-7	CASSLSSTGYEQYF	TGTGCCAGCAGTTTATCAAGTACGGGGTACGAGCAGTACTTC
many	12	.	TRBV15	TRBJ2-1	CATSKGGYEQFF	TGTGCCACCAGCAAAGGGGGTTATGAGCAGTTCTTC
many	14	.	TRBV6-1	TRBJ2-2	CASSRDLQTGELFF	TGTGCCAGCAGCAGGGACCTCCAAACCGGGGAGCTGTTTTTT
few	15	.	TRBV29-1	TRBJ2-3	CSVEDKGAFTDTQYF	TGCAGCGTTGAAGATAAAGGGGCGTTCACAGATACGCAGTATTTT
many	14	.	TRBV3-1	TRBJ1-4	CASSPGIPNEKLFF	TGTGCCAGCAGCCCAGGAATACCGAATGAAAAACTGTTTTTT
.	18	TRBD2	TRBV19	TRBJ2-5	CASSLGLAKGGDQETQYF	TGTGCCAGTAGTTTGGGACTAGCCAAAGGGGGAGACCAAGAGACCCAGTACTTC
many	12	.	TRBV12-3/TRBV12-4	TRBJ2-2	CAAPKDTGELFF	TGTGCCGCGCCCAAAGACACCGGGGAGCTGTTTTTT
few	14	TRBD1	TRBV20-1	TRBJ2-3	CSASRTGHTDTQYF	TGCAGTGCTAGTCGGACAGGGCACACAGATACGCAGTATTTT
many	19	TRBD1	TRBV18	TRBJ1-2	CASSPNRDRAVGANYGYTF	TGTGCCAGCTCACCAAACCGGGACAGGGCTGTAGGCGCTAACTATGGCTACACCTTC
.	17	TRBD2	TRBV11-2	TRBJ2-3	CASSLVSAGGPTDTQYF	TGTGCCAGCAGCTTAGTCTCGGCGGGAGGGCCGACAGATACGCAGTATTTT
many	12	.	TRBV29-1	TRBJ1-2	CSVASQWGGYTF	TGCAGCGTCGCATCTCAATGGGGTGGCTACACCTTC
many	15	.	TRBV5-1	TRBJ2-1	CASSLEATTYNEQFF	TGCGCCAGCAGCTTGGAGGCCACCACCTACAATGAGCAGTTCTTC
many	15	TRBD2	TRBV5-1	TRBJ2-5	CASSPSGSPRETQYF	TGCGCCAGCAGCCCTAGCGGGAGCCCCAGGGAGACCCAGTACTTC
few	12	.	TRBV27	TRBJ2-1	CASSFTARGQFF	TGTGCCAGCAGTTTTACGGCACGGGGGCAGTTCTTC
.	15	.	TRBV4-1	TRBJ1-1	CASSQDGRPNTEAFF	TGCGCCAGCAGCCAAGATGGCAGGCCGAACACTGAAGCTTTCTTT
many	14	.	TRBV11-2	TRBJ2-1	CASSSLSSYNEQFF	TGTGCCAGCAGCTCCCTAAGTAGCTACAATGAGCAGTTCTTC
many	18	.	TRBV27	TRBJ2-6	CASSSFGQTYSGANVLTF	TGTGCCAGCAGTTCCTTTGGGCAGACCTACTCTGGGGCCAACGTCCTGACTTTC
few	12	.	TRBV6-2/TRBV6-3	TRBJ1-1	CASRTRNPEAFF	TGTGCCAGCAGAACACGAAACCCTGAAGCTTTCTTT
.	13	TRBD2	TRBV20-1	TRBJ2-7	CSASGSGSYEQYF	TGCAGTGCTAGTGGGAGCGGGAGCTACGAGCAGTACTTC
many	12	.	TRBV20-1	TRBJ1-1	CSAMDRNTEAFF	TGCAGTGCGATGGACAGGAACACTGAAGCTTTCTTT
many	15	TRBD1	TRBV12-3/TRBV12-4	TRBJ1-5	CASSSRDRVDQPQHF	TGTGCCAGCAGTAGCCGGGACAGGGTGGATCAGCCCCAGCATTTT
many	15	.	TRBV6-5	TRBJ1-1	CASSYGPNGATEAFF	TGTGCCAGCAGTTACGGCCCTAACGGGGCCACTGAAGCTTTCTTT
many	18	.	TRBV4-1	TRBJ1-1	CASSQGHIIRLGNTEAFF	TGCGCCAGCAGCCAAGGCCATATTATCAGGCTCGGGAACACTGAAGCTTTCTTT
many	15	.	TRBV28	TRBJ2-5	CASSSPGLRGETQYF	TGTGCCAGCAGTAGTCCGGGCCTGAGGGGAGAGACCCAGTACTTC
many	13	.	TRBV20-1	TRBJ2-2	CSAPGQYTGELFF	TGCAGTGCGCCTGGACAGTACACCGGGGAGCTGTTTTTT
many	15	.	TRBV20-1	TRBJ2-6	CSARTVSSGANVLTF	TGCAGTGCTAGGACAGTCAGCTCTGGGGCCAACGTCCTGACTTTC
many	16	.	TRBV12-3/TRBV12-4	TRBJ2-1	CASSFRRRSSYNEQFF	TGTGCCAGCAGTTTCCGGCGGAGGAGCTCCTACAATGAGCAGTTCTTC
many	13	.	TRBV28	TRBJ2-2	CASRGWNTGELFF	TGTGCCAGCAGAGGGTGGAACACCGGGGAGCTGTTTTTT
.	13	TRBD1	TRBV5-1	TRBJ2-1	CASSGQGFGEQFF	TGCGCCAGCAGTGGACAGGGGTTCGGTGAGCAGTTCTTC
many	19	.	TRBV27	TRBJ2-1	CASSSYPGPAKSSYNEQFF	TGTGCCAGCAGTTCCTACCCCGGACCGGCTAAGAGCTCCTACAATGAGCAGTTCTTC
few	14	.	TRBV28	TRBJ2-5	CASSSTWPQETQYF	TGTGCCAGCAGTTCGACTTGGCCCCAAGAGACCCAGTACTTC
.	17	TRBD2	TRBV7-3	TRBJ2-3	CASSLTGTSGTADTQYF	TGTGCCAGCAGCTTAACGGGGACTAGCGGGACGGCAGATACGCAGTATTTT
many	17	TRBD2	TRBV5-1	TRBJ2-1	CASSSLPRGDSYNEQFF	TGCGCCAGCAGCTCTCTACCACGGGGGGACTCCTACAATGAGCAGTTCTTC
many	16	TRBD2	TRBV7-9	TRBJ2-1	CASSLGERDISHEQFF	TGTGCCAGCAGCTTAGGCGAGCGGGATATCAGCCATGAGCAGTTCTTC
many	15	TRBD2	TRBV4-1	TRBJ2-7	CASSQDRDYYYEQYF	TGCGCCAGCAGCCAGGACCGGGACTACTACTACGAGCAGTACTTC
few	16	TRBD2	TRBV19	TRBJ2-1	CASSRKAGVIYNEQFF	TGTGCCAGTAGTAGGAAAGCGGGAGTCATCTACAATGAGCAGTTCTTC
.	14	.	TRBV6-1	TRBJ1-2	CASSVAGTSYGYTF	TGTGCCAGCAGTGTTGCTGGGACATCCTATGGCTACACCTTC
many	15	TRBD2	TRBV19	TRBJ2-1	CASQTSGSSYNEQFF	TGTGCCAGTCAAACTAGCGGCAGCTCCTACAATGAGCAGTTCTTC
.	17	.	TRBV18	TRBJ1-1	CASSPPGGRTKNTEAFF	TGTGCCAGCTCACCACCCGGGGGACGTACGAAGAACACTGAAGCTTTCTTT
many	11	.	TRBV20-1	TRBJ2-1	CSASLFGEQFF	TGCAGTGCTAGCCTCTTCGGGGAGCAGTTCTTC
many	16	.	TRBV9	TRBJ2-3	CASSVGGLLPTDTQYF	TGTGCCAGCAGCGTAGGGGGCCTTCTCCCCACAGATACGCAGTATTTT
many	18	.	TRBV27	TRBJ1-6	CASSLARPRSSYNSPLHF	TGTGCCAGCAGCCTTGCTAGGCCGAGGAGCTCCTATAATTCACCCCTCCACTTT
many	15	TRBD1	TRBV11-2	TRBJ1-5	CASSLAPGGSQPQHF	TGTGCCAGCAGCTTAGCCCCAGGGGGCAGTCAGCCCCAGCATTTT
many	11	.	TRBV27	TRBJ2-1	CASSYREQEFF	TGTGCCAGCAGTTACAGGGAGCAAGAGTTCTTC
.	13	.	TRBV4-1	TRBJ2-2	CASSQVLVGELFF	TGCGCCAGCAGCCAAGTATTGGTCGGGGAGCTGTTTTTT
.	14	.	TRBV19	TRBJ2-3	CASSILGVADTQYF	TGTGCCAGTAGTATTTTAGGGGTGGCAGATACGCAGTATTTT